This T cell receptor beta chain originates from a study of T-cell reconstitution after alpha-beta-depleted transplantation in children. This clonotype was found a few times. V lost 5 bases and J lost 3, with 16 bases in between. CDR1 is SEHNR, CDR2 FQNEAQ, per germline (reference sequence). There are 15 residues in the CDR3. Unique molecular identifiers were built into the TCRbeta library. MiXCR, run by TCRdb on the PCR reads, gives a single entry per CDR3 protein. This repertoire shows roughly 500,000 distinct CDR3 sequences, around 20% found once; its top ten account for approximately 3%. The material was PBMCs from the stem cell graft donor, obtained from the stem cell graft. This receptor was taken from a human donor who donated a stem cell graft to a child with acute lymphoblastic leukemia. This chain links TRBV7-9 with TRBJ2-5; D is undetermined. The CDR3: CASSQPPGLEETQYF. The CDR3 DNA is TGTGCCAGCAGCCAGCCCCCTGGGCTGGAAGAGACCCAGTACTTC.